Listed below are T cell receptor beta chains from one sample, sequenced in a study of T cells in Graves' hyperthyroidism and ophthalmopathy. TCRdb re-called the multiplex PCR reads through MiXCR, storing one row per CDR3 protein. The table shows roughly 400,000 distinct CDR3 sequences, with over 12% occurring only once. Source material: blood. The receptors come from a man aged 50-59 years with Graves' ophthalmopathy. Each CDR3 is given without its conserved first and last residue.

v_call	j_call	cdr3_aa
TRBV12-3/TRBV12-4	TRBJ1-2	ASSLTGSGYGYT
TRBV2	TRBJ2-3	ASTLGAGSTDTQY
TRBV20-1	TRBJ2-1	SARGREGPNEQF
TRBV28	TRBJ2-5	ASGSVEETQY
TRBV6-2/TRBV6-3	TRBJ2-3	ASMEGWTDTQY
TRBV28	TRBJ1-1	ASGTTRPVPF
TRBV3-1	TRBJ2-5	ASSQNRGLKTQY
TRBV5-1	TRBJ2-1	ASSLRNEQF
TRBV5-1	TRBJ2-1	TSSLATSSYNEQF
TRBV7-9	TRBJ2-1	ASSPPRIAGGGYNEQF
TRBV27	TRBJ2-3	ASKALPSTDTQY
TRBV20-1	TRBJ1-1	SAENRPGDTEAF
TRBV2	TRBJ2-4	ASTPLAKNIQY
TRBV5-1	TRBJ2-7	ASSLSGSDEQY
TRBV5-1	TRBJ2-7	ASIDSGVQKQY
TRBV10-3	TRBJ2-2	GISGGRRGTRNTGELF
TRBV15	TRBJ2-1	ATSRDIPNYNEQF
TRBV6-1	TRBJ2-7	ASSPLAGLNSYEQY
TRBV2	TRBJ2-2	ASQGDTGELF
TRBV5-1	TRBJ2-7	ASSLERASYEQY
TRBV7-2	TRBJ1-2	ASSPGGANYGYT
TRBV6-1	TRBJ2-7	ASSYITGTGAGEQY
TRBV3-1	TRBJ1-2	ASSHSNSGANYGYT
TRBV3-1	TRBJ2-7	ASSQLLGDEQY
TRBV6-2/TRBV6-3	TRBJ2-2	ASSGRSGELF
TRBV5-1	TRBJ2-1	ASSHPGTNEQF
TRBV7-8	TRBJ2-4	ASSRLHPNIQY
TRBV27	TRBJ2-1	ASSFPLSRGSQQF
TRBV7-2	TRBJ2-7	ASSLGGTVLRHEQY
TRBV27	TRBJ2-7	ASSRTGSIYEQY
TRBV20-1	TRBJ2-3	SALSATSGAADTQY